What follows are 30 T cell receptor beta chains derived from one specimen sequenced in a study of lymphopenia after photon versus proton radiotherapy. Here immunoSEQ multiplex PCR was the method, and the copy in TCRdb shows in-frame clones only, minus some. The sample lists some 42,000 clones; about four fifths were seen once. The sample in question was peripheral blood, obtained from a patient treated with proton-based radiotherapy. These receptors all come from a woman in her 70s with pancreatic cancer.

The chain carries TRBV19 and TRBJ2-5; 7 bases agree with TRBD1. The CDR3 contains 15 residues. Germline values: CDR1 LNHDA, CDR2 SQIVND (reference sequence). The V and J ends lost 0 bases and 5 bases, in that order; junction bases with no gene match: 6. The CDR3 bases are TGTGCCAGTAGTATAGATGAGGGGGCGGTGGAGACCCAGTACTTC. Translation gives CASSIDEGAVETQYF.

The chain employs TRBV11-2 and TRBJ2-1; 9 bases map to TRBD1. CDR1 is SGHAT and CDR2 is FQNNGV in the germline V gene. This CDR3 spans 18 amino acids. The junction had 13 bases not matched to a gene; V was cut back by 2 bases and J by 5 bases. The CDR3 protein is CASSLPKAGTGFDNEQFF. DNA of the CDR3: TGTGCCAGCAGCTTACCCAAAGCCGGGACAGGGTTCGACAATGAGCAGTTCTTC.

This clone was counted a single time. V gene TRBV14 combines with J gene TRBJ2-7; D gene unclear. The CDR3 totals 13 residues. V was cut by 3 bases and J by 7 bases, with 13 bases left in between. Germline V lookup: CDR1 SGHDN, CDR2 FVKESK. The CDR3 DNA is TGTGCCAGCAGCCATGCGAATTCCGAGGAGCAGTACTTC. Translating gives CASSHANSEEQYF.

The chain carries TRBV29-1 and TRBJ2-7, with 8 bases aligning to TRBD1. Per the germline V gene, CDR1 is SQVTM and CDR2 is ANQGSEA. The CDR3 length is 12 residues. V dropped 6 bases and J dropped 2; count of bases not matched to a gene: 3. The CDR3 DNA reads as TGCAGCGTCTCGACAGGGGCCTACGAGCAGTACTTC. It is translated as CSVSTGAYEQYF.

This chain joins TRBV6-5 and TRBJ1-1; D unresolved. The CDR3 covers 13 residues. CDR1 is MNHEY and CDR2 is SVGAGI in the germline V gene. V lost 6 bases to trimming and J lost 5 bases, with 13 bases between them. This CDR3 is CASSRRRETEAFF. The CDR3 region has the DNA TGTGCCAGCAGCCGACGACGGGAGACTGAAGCTTTCTTT.

V and J are TRBV7-9 and TRBJ2-3, with D unclear. CDR1 is SEHNR and CDR2 is FQNEAQ in the germline V gene (reference sequence). The CDR3 runs to 11 residues. Trimming shortened V by 5 bases and J by 2 bases, and 2 bases separated the two germline ends. The CDR3 DNA is TGTGCCAGCAGCAACACAGATACGCAGTATTTT. Protein product: CASSNTDTQYF.

The genes are TRBV27 and TRBJ1-2; no reliable D call. Germline loops: CDR1 MNHEY, CDR2 SMNVEV (reference sequence). The CDR3 is made up of 17 amino acids. Trimming removed 6 bases from V and 4 bases from J, with 24 bases in between. The CDR3 sequence: CASRLYPGSTTLYGYTF. The CDR3 DNA follows: TGTGCCAGCAGACTCTACCCAGGTTCCACTACCCTCTATGGCTACACCTTC.

This sequence joins TRBV7-3 and TRBJ2-1, with D maybe TRBD2 (5 bases). The germline V gene has CDR1 SGHTA and CDR2 FQGTGA. CDR3 length: 17 residues. Between the trimmed V and J ends, which lost 1 base and 4 bases, there was a span of 17 bases. The CDR3 DNA reads TGTGCCAGCAGCTTAAGTGAACGTCCTAGCCAGTACAATGAGCAGTTCTTC. Translated, it gives CASSLSERPSQYNEQFF.

The chain uses TRBV4-3 and TRBJ1-4; 9 nucleotides align to TRBD1. The V and J ends lost 3 bases and 1 base, in that order; junction bases with no gene match: 3. This CDR3 spans 16 amino acids. CDR1 and CDR2 from the germline V gene are LGHNA and YSLEER. CDR3 DNA: TGCGCCAGCAGCCAGGAGACAGGGGGAACTAATGAAAAACTGTTTTTT. Protein product: CASSQETGGTNEKLFF.

The chain uses TRBV7-2 and TRBJ2-1, with 14 bases lining up with TRBD2. This CDR3 contains 17 residues. V gave up 4 bases and J gave up 5 bases; unmatched junction bases: 7. Per the germline V gene, CDR1 is SGHTA and CDR2 is FQGNSA. CDR3: CASSSHTGLAGDNEQFF. CDR3 bases: TGTGCCAGCAGCTCCCACACGGGACTAGCGGGAGACAATGAGCAGTTCTTC.

This clone is a singleton in its sample. The gene calls are TRBV11-2 and TRBJ2-7, with 8 positions matching TRBD2. Germline V lookup: CDR1 SGHAT, CDR2 FQNNGV. V shed 5 bases, J shed 1 base, and the junction held 10 bases outside the gene matches. CDR3 length: 16 amino acids. The CDR3 protein is CASSPRPAGDSYEQYF. CDR3 nucleotide sequence: TGTGCCAGCAGCCCCCGGCCAGCGGGAGATTCCTACGAGCAGTACTTC. The whole variable domain, filled in from reference TRBV11-2 and TRBJ2-7, reads EAGVAQSPRYKIIEKRQSVAFWCNPISGHATLYWYQQILGQGPKLLIQFQNNGVVDDSQLPKDRFSAERLKGVDSTLKIQPAKLEDSAVYLCASSPRPAGDSYEQYFGPGTRLTVT.

The chain has TRBV7-2 and TRBJ1-2; tentative D call: TRBD1 (6 bases). The CDR3 sequence is 13 residues long. Deletions cut 5 bases from V and 7 bases from J, with 14 bases between. From germline, CDR1 is SGHTA and CDR2 FQGNSA. The CDR3 here is CASSPTQGAGYTF. The DNA for the CDR3 is TGTGCCAGCAGCCCAACACAGGGAGCTGGCTACACCTTC.

This clone has more than one count but fewer than ten. V usage is TRBV19 and J usage is TRBJ1-5, with 8 bases that match TRBD1. The CDR3 runs 15 residues. CDR1 is LNHDA and CDR2 is SQIVND in the germline V gene (reference sequence). V shed 0 bases, J shed 7 bases, and the junction held 5 bases outside the gene matches. The CDR3 region is CASSIDRGLAQPQHF. DNA for the CDR3: TGTGCCAGTAGTATAGACAGGGGGCTGGCACAGCCCCAGCATTTT. The whole variable domain, filled in from reference TRBV19 and TRBJ1-5, reads DGGITQSPKYLFRKEGQNVTLSCEQNLNHDAMYWYRQDPGQGLRLIYYSQIVNDFQKGDIAEGYSVSREKKESFPLTVTSAQKNPTAFYLCASSIDRGLAQPQHFGDGTRLSIL.

The chain carries TRBV19 and TRBJ2-7; 11 nucleotides match TRBD2. Germline trimming cut 5 bases from V and 6 bases from J; bases unmatched to any gene: 6. CDR1 is LNHDA, CDR2 SQIVND, per germline (reference sequence). This CDR3 contains 14 residues. The CDR3 sequence is CASSGLAGQSEQYF. The DNA for the CDR3 is TGTGCCAGTAGTGGACTAGCGGGTCAATCCGAGCAGTACTTC.

The J gene is TRBJ2-1, the V gene TRBV14, with 10 bases fitting TRBD2. Germline CDR1 reads SGHDN; CDR2 reads FVKESK. Trimming cost V 4 bases and J 10 bases; bases outside gene matches: 13. The CDR3 totals 16 residues. This chain's CDR3 is CASSPLSGRAGLEQFF. The CDR3 region has the DNA TGTGCCAGCAGCCCTCTCAGCGGGAGGGCCGGGTTAGAGCAGTTCTTC.

This clone was counted only a few times. The rearrangement joins TRBV15 to TRBJ2-7, with D maybe TRBD2 (5 bases). V lost 3 bases, J lost 2 bases, and 11 bases lay in between. The CDR3 is 14 residues long. Germline lookup yields CDR1 LNHNV and CDR2 YYDKDF (reference sequence). The CDR3 sequence: CATSSSTGTYEQYF. In nucleotides, the CDR3 is TGTGCCACCAGCAGCTCGACGGGGACCTACGAGCAGTACTTC.

The CDR3 is CASSSGQGEQYF. The CDR3 DNA follows: TGTGCCAGCAGCTCCGGACAGGGCGAGCAGTACTTC. The chain couples TRBV28 to TRBJ2-7; 8 bases fit TRBD1. J gave up 6 bases and V 6 bases, and 4 bases lay outside the gene matches. In germline, CDR1 is MDHEN, CDR2 SYDVKM. There are 12 residues in the CDR3.

The chain recombines TRBV6-5 with TRBJ1-5, with unresolved D. Between the trimmed V and J ends, which lost 8 bases and 3 bases, there was a span of 11 bases. The CDR3 is made up of 13 amino acids. Germline CDR1 and CDR2: MNHEY and SVGAGI. The CDR3 DNA reads TGTGCCAGCCGACGGGGAGCCAATCAGCCCCAGCATTTT. The encoded protein is CASRRGANQPQHF.

This rearrangement joins TRBV30 to TRBJ2-1; 10 bases align to TRBD2. Unmatched junction bases numbered 8, after V lost 8 bases and J lost 4 bases. Germline V lookup: CDR1 GTSNPN, CDR2 SVGIG (reference sequence). The CDR3 consists of 14 residues. The CDR3 DNA sequence: TGTGCCGGAACACTAGCGGGATTTTACAATGAGCAGTTCTTC. Translated: CAGTLAGFYNEQFF.

The chain has TRBV5-1 and TRBJ1-2, with D hard to call. Trimming removed 0 bases at V and 1 base at J, with 10 bases between. This CDR3 has 15 residues. Looked up from germline, CDR1 is SGHRS and CDR2 is YFSETQ. CDR3 in DNA: TGCGCCAGCAGCTTGGGGGCAGGAAATAACTATGGCTACACCTTC. It translates to CASSLGAGNNYGYTF.

This clone was seen only a few times. The V call is TRBV5-4, the J call TRBJ2-5; possibly TRBD1 or TRBD2 for D (5 bases each). CDR3 length: 16 amino acids. Germline V gene lookup returns CDR1 SGHNT and CDR2 YYREEE (reference sequence). The V gene lost 4 bases and the J gene lost 5 bases, with 21 bases spanning the gap. The DNA for the CDR3 is TGTGCCAGCAGCCGGGCCGCAACAGGCGGGTTGGAGACCCAGTACTTC. Translated: CASSRAATGGLETQYF.

CDR3 in amino acids: CASIAGGVWTDTQYF. The CDR3 DNA is TGCGCCAGCATCGCGGGGGGAGTGTGGACAGATACGCAGTATTTT. J is TRBJ2-3 and V is TRBV5-1; 8 positions agree with TRBD2. V shed 6 bases, J shed 3 bases, and the junction held 9 bases outside the gene matches. Looked up from germline, CDR1 is SGHRS and CDR2 is YFSETQ. The CDR3 covers 15 residues.

In this sample, this clone turned up once. V usage is TRBV2 and J usage is TRBJ1-5; D may be TRBD1 (6 bases). CDR3 length equals 15 residues. Germline-derived CDR1 and CDR2 are SNHLY and FYNNEI. V shed 4 bases and J shed 0 bases, with 10 bases lying between them. DNA of the CDR3: TGTGCCAGCAGTGCCACAGGGAATAGCAATCAGCCCCAGCATTTT. This gives the protein CASSATGNSNQPQHF.

The V and J genes are TRBV6-6 and TRBJ1-1; 8 bases line up with TRBD1. Trimming took 2 bases from V and 4 from J; bases not matched to a gene: 3. The CDR3 has 14 amino acids. Per germline, CDR1 MNHNY and CDR2 SVGAGI (reference sequence). The CDR3 nucleotides are TGTGCCAGCAGTTACCCGCAGGGGGCCACTGAAGCTTTCTTT. Encoded protein: CASSYPQGATEAFF.

This clone was observed a handful of times. The chain is built from TRBV7-8 and TRBJ2-3, with TRBD1 as a possible D gene (5 bases). This CDR3 is built from 20 residues. CDR1 and CDR2 from the germline V gene are SGHVS and FQNEAQ. V shed 2 bases and J shed 1 base, with 25 bases lying between them. CDR3 loop: CASSLFGGSKRGRGTDTQYF. CDR3 nucleotide sequence: TGTGCCAGCAGCTTATTCGGTGGTTCGAAACGAGGCAGGGGCACAGATACGCAGTATTTT.

A single count supports this clone. The chain links TRBV15 to TRBJ2-2, with D uncertain. V lost 0 bases and J 5 bases, leaving 10 bases between the germline ends. Per the germline V gene, CDR1 is LNHNV and CDR2 is YYDKDF (reference sequence). The CDR3 length is 15 residues. CDR3 nucleotides: TGTGCCACCAGCAGAGATGCCCCCCGTACCGGGGAGCTGTTTTTT. It codes for CATSRDAPRTGELFF.

The V call is TRBV12-5, the J call TRBJ2-7; 8 bases are a match to TRBD1. V was clipped by 5 bases and J by 3 bases; unmatched bases: 6. This CDR3 region has 14 residues. Germline values: CDR1 LGHNT, CDR2 FRNRAP. The CDR3 loop reads CASGKGQEVYEQYF. The DNA of the CDR3 is TGTGCTAGTGGTAAGGGACAGGAGGTCTACGAGCAGTACTTC.

The rearrangement uses TRBV6-6 and TRBJ1-1, with a weak D call TRBD1 (6 bases). Trimming took 4 bases from V and 7 from J, leaving 10 bases between them. Germline assignment: CDR1 MNHNY and CDR2 SVGAGI (reference sequence). The CDR3 has 12 amino acids. In DNA form, the CDR3 reads TGTGCCAGCAGTTCCGGACAGCTTGAAGCTTTCTTT. It codes for CASSSGQLEAFF.

This chain connects TRBV19 to TRBJ2-7; a possible D gene is TRBD2 (5 bases). The V and J ends lost 5 bases and 3 bases respectively, with 17 bases between them. CDR3 length: 15 amino acids. CDR1 is LNHDA, CDR2 SQIVND, per germline (reference sequence). The CDR3 coding sequence is TGTGCCAGTAGTCCCCAACTAGTTTTGGTCTACGAGCAGTACTTC. Amino acids: CASSPQLVLVYEQYF.

This rearrangement joins TRBV4-3 to TRBJ1-2; possible D gene TRBD1, 6 bases. V was clipped by 4 bases and J by 2 bases, with 20 bases between them. In germline, CDR1 is LGHNA, CDR2 YSLEER. This CDR3 is 17 amino acids long. The CDR3 DNA is TGCGCCAGCAGCCCCCAGGGGAGGGGGAGGCCAAACTATGGCTACACCTTC. Translating it yields CASSPQGRGRPNYGYTF.